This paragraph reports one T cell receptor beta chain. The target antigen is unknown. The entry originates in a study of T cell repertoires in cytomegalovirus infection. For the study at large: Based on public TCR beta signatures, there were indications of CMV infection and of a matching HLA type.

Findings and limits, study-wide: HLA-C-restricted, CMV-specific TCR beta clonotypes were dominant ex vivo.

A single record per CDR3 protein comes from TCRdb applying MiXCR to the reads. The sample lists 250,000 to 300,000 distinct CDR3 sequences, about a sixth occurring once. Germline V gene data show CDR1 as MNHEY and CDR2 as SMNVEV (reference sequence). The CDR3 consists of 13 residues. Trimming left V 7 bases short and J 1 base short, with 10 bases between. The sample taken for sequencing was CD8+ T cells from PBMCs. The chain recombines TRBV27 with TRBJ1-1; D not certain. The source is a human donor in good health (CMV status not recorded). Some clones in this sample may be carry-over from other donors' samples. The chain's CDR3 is CASKVLRNTEAFF. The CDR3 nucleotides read TGTGCCAGCAAGGTTCTGAGGAACACTGAAGCTTTCTTT.